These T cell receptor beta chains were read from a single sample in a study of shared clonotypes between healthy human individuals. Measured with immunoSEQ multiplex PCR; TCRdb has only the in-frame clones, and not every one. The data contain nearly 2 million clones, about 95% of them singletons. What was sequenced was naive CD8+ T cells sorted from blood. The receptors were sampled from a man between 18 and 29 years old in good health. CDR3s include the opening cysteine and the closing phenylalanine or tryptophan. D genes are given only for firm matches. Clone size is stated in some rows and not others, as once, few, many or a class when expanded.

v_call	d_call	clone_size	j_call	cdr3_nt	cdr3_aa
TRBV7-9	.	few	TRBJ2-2	TGTGCCAGCAGCCCTCAGCCTGCCGGGGAGCTGTTTTTT	CASSPQPAGELFF
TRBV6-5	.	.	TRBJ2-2	TGTGCCAGCAGTTACTCGACCCAGGGAACCGGGGAGCTGTTTTTT	CASSYSTQGTGELFF
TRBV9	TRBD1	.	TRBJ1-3	TGTGCCAGCAGCGAGGGGACAGGGTACCCCTCTGGAAACACCATATATTTT	CASSEGTGYPSGNTIYF
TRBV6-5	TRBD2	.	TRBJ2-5	TGTGCCAGCAGTTACTCGAACGGGAGGGCCAGGGAGACCCAGTACTTC	CASSYSNGRARETQYF
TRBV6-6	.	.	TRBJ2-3	TGTGCCAGCAGTTACCGGGACACGCTCACAGATACGCAGTATTTT	CASSYRDTLTDTQYF
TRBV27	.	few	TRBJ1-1	TGTGCCAGCAGTTTATCAGCGGGGGCGAACACTGAAGCTTTCTTT	CASSLSAGANTEAFF
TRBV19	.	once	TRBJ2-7	TGTGCCAGCCAGGAGCACGGGGCCTACGAGCAGTACTTC	CASQEHGAYEQYF
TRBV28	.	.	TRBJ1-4	TGTGCCAGCATGGTGGACCGGGGCAAAAATGAAAAACTGTTTTTT	CASMVDRGKNEKLFF
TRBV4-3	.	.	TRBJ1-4	TGCGCCAGCAGCCATGATATAGGGGTTGCGGGTGAAAAACTGTTTTTT	CASSHDIGVAGEKLFF
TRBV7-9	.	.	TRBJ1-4	TGTGCCAGCAGCTTAGTAAGGGCCGCAACTAATGAAAAACTGTTTTTT	CASSLVRAATNEKLFF
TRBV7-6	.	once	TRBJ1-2	TGTGCCAGCAGCTTAGCGACAGGATCGATTTATGGCTACACCTTC	CASSLATGSIYGYTF
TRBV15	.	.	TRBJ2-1	TGTGCCACCAGCAGAGATATGGCGGATGTATACAATGAGCAGTTCTTC	CATSRDMADVYNEQFF
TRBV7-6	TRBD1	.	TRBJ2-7	TGTGCCAGCAGCTTAGCGTTCGGGACAGGGGCCGAGCAGTACTTC	CASSLAFGTGAEQYF
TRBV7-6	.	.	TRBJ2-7	TGTGCCAGCAGCTTACCGTCCGGGGCCACCGGAGAGCAGTACTTC	CASSLPSGATGEQYF
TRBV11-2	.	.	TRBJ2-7	TGTGCCAGCAGCTTAGCAGTGCAGGGGTGGTACGAGCAGTACTTC	CASSLAVQGWYEQYF
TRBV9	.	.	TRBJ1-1	TGTGCCAGCAGCGAAACTGAAAACACTGAAGCTTTCTTT	CASSETENTEAFF
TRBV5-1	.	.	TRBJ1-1	TGCGCCAGCAGCCTACAAAGCGGGCCTGAAGCTTTCTTT	CASSLQSGPEAFF
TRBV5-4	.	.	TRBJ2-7	TGTGCCAGCAGCTTGGATCCGGACGGGTTATACGAGCAGTACTTC	CASSLDPDGLYEQYF
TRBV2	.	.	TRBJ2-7	TGTGCCCACACGCTACTCCAGGGGAACTACGAGCAGTACTTC	CAHTLLQGNYEQYF
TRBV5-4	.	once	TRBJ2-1	TGTGCCAGCAGCTCGCTGGGGACGGCTACTAATGAGCAGTTCTTC	CASSSLGTATNEQFF
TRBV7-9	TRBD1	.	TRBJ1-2	TGTGCCAGCAGCTTAAGCACGACAGGGGCGGCCTATGGCTACACCTTC	CASSLSTTGAAYGYTF
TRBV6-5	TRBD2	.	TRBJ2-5	TGTGCCAGCAGTTTAGCGGGGGGGCTCCAAGAGACCCAGTACTTC	CASSLAGGLQETQYF
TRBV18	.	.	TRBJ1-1	TGTGCCAGCTCACCAGGCAACACTGAAGCTTTCTTT	CASSPGNTEAFF
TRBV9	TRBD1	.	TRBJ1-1	TGTGCCAGCAGCGGGCCTAACAGGGGGACTGAAGCTTTCTTT	CASSGPNRGTEAFF
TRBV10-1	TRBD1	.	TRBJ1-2	TGCGCCAGCAGTGAGTTGGCAAACCCGGGACAGGGAAAAAGATACACCTTC	CASSELANPGQGKRYTF
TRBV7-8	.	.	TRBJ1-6	TGTGCCAGCAGCTCGCCTGGAGGGGAATATAATTCACCCCTCCACTTT	CASSSPGGEYNSPLHF
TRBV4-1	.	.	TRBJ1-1	TGCGCCAGCAGCCAAGTCCAGGGCAGCGCCGATGAAGCTTTCTTT	CASSQVQGSADEAFF
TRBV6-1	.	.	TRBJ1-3	TGTGCCAGCAGTGAATGGACTTCTGGAAACACCATATATTTT	CASSEWTSGNTIYF
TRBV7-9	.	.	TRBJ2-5	TGTGCCAGCAGTCGTGGAGGAGATTGGGAGACCCAGTACTTC	CASSRGGDWETQYF
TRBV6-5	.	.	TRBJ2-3	TGTGCCAGCAGTTACACTAGCACAGATACGCAGTATTTT	CASSYTSTDTQYF
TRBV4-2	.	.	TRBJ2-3	TGTGCCAGCAGCCGAGACAGCACAGATACGCAGTATTTT	CASSRDSTDTQYF
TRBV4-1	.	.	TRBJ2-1	TGCGCCAGCAGCCGACTGCTGGGGCCGTACAATGAGCAGTTCTTC	CASSRLLGPYNEQFF
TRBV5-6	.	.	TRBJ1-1	TGTGCCAGCAGCCCTTGGGGCGGCACCATAAGGGCTTTCTTT	CASSPWGGTIRAFF
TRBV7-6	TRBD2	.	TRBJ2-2	TGTGCCAGCAGCTTGGAACTAGCGGGAGGAGAGGACACCGGGGAGCTGTTTTTT	CASSLELAGGEDTGELFF
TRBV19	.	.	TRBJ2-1	TGTGCCAGTAGTATGGCGTCAGGGCTCTACAATGAGCAGTTCTTC	CASSMASGLYNEQFF
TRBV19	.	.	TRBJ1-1	TGTGCCAGTAGTATAGATCAAGACAACACTGAAGCTTTCTTT	CASSIDQDNTEAFF
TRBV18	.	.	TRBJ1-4	TGTGCCAGCTCACCACCTTGGGCGATGGAAAAACTGTTTTTT	CASSPPWAMEKLFF
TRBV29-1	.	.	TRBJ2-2	TGCAGCGTCGTGGGGGCAAACACCGGGGAGCTGTTTTTT	CSVVGANTGELFF
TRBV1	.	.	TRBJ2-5	TGCACCAGCAGCCAAGAAAGGGGTGAGACCCAGTACTTC	CTSSQERGETQYF
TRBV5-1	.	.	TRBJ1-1	TGCGCCAGCAGCGAGAAAGGGTCTCTCAGTTTTGGTCTTCACACTGAAGCTTTCTTT	CASSEKGSLSFGLHTEAFF
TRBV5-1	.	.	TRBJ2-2	TGCGCCAGCAGCTTGGTAGGCCCTGGGGGGGCCGTGATCACCGGGGAGCTGTTTTTT	CASSLVGPGGAVITGELFF
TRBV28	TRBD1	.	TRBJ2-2	TGTGCCAGCAGGGGGACAGGGTCCGGCGGGGAGCTGTTTTTT	CASRGTGSGGELFF
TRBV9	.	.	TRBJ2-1	TGTGCCAGCAGCACCACAAGCTACAATGAGCAGTTCTTC	CASSTTSYNEQFF
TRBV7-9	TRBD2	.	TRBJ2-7	TGTGCCAGCAGTTTAATAGCGGGAGCTACCTACGAGCAGTACTTC	CASSLIAGATYEQYF
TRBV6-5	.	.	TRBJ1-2	TGTGCCAGCAGTTACGGAGAAGCCATTAACTATGGCTACACCTTC	CASSYGEAINYGYTF
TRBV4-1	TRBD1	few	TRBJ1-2	TGCGCCAGCAGCCACGGACAGGAAACGATCTATGGCTACACCTTC	CASSHGQETIYGYTF
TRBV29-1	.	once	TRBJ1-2	TGCAGCGTTGAATACGGGGGCGTTAATGGCTACACCTTT	CSVEYGGVNGYTF
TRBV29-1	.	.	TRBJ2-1	TGCAGCGTTGAAGATGGGCAGAGCTCCTACAATGAGCAGTTCTTC	CSVEDGQSSYNEQFF
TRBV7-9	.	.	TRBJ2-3	TGTGCCAGCAGCCTAGGTCCGACCGGGACCCGCACAGATACGCAGTATTTT	CASSLGPTGTRTDTQYF
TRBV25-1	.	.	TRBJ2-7	TGTGCCAGCAGTGAACCAGGGACCTACGAGCAGTACTTC	CASSEPGTYEQYF
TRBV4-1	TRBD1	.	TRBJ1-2	TGCGCCAGCAGCGGCCGGACAGGGCTTAGAGTGGACTATGGCTACACCTTC	CASSGRTGLRVDYGYTF
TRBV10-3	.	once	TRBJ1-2	TGTGCCATCAGTGAGTCCCTCCGGGACAACTATGGCTACACCTTC	CAISESLRDNYGYTF
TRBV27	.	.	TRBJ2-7	TGTGCCAGCAGTTACCTATCCCCTACCGGGGGGCGCGAGCAGTACTTC	CASSYLSPTGGREQYF
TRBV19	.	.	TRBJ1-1	TGTGCCAGTAGTATGTCGACAGGATGGGGAACGGCTTTCTTT	CASSMSTGWGTAFF